Sequencing of this T cell receptor (beta chain) was carried out in a study of blood T cell repertoires in COVID-19. The Seattle site enrolled patients during active infection and followed them longitudinally. Original processing methods: Cell counts per sample came from amplifying reference gene primers. Produced via immunoSEQ multiplex PCR; TCRdb's table is partial and in-frame only. V and J calls and clone size follow that table, whereas D and trimming were derived from the DNA. Among some 220,000 clones listed, 75% to 85% were seen once. The clonotype was recovered from a man between 50 and 59 years old with COVID-19, enrolled during active disease. The specimen was peripheral blood.

The CDR3 loop reads CASILLPGQRGLFFYF. The CDR3 DNA sequence: TGTGCCAGTATCCTACTCCCGGGACAGAGGGGGTTATTCTTTTACTTC. V is TRBV19 and J is TRBJ2-7; 7 positions agree with TRBD1. CDR1 and CDR2 (germline): LNHDA, SQIVND (reference sequence). This CDR3 is built from 16 residues. The V segment lost 7 bases and the J segment 13 bases; nucleotides outside the gene matches: 25.